These T cell receptor beta chains were read from a single sample in a study of shared clonotypes between healthy human individuals. Assay used: immunoSEQ multiplex PCR; TCRdb lists only in-frame clones, some missing. Among millions of clones listed, roughly 93% were seen once. Source material: naive CD4+ T cells from PBMCs. Every receptor here comes from a man younger than 35 in good health. Some clones in this sample may be carry-over from other donors' samples. Each CDR3 is given with its conserved first and last residue. The order of the fields is D gene, V gene, J gene, clone size, CDR3 DNA, CDR3 protein. A D gene is named only where the DNA matches it firmly. The size field is filled for only some rows; it gives once, few, many or a size class.

d_gene: -; v_gene: TRBV4-1; j_gene: TRBJ2-7; abundance: -; CDR3nt: TGCGCCAGCAGCTCCGTGGGCACGGGGATCGGCTACGAGCAGTACTTC; CDR3aa: CASSSVGTGIGYEQYF
d_gene: -; v_gene: TRBV27; j_gene: TRBJ2-2; abundance: -; CDR3nt: TGTGCCAGCAGTTTGTTCCCTAACACCGGGGAGCTGTTTTTT; CDR3aa: CASSLFPNTGELFF
d_gene: -; v_gene: TRBV9; j_gene: TRBJ1-4; abundance: once; CDR3nt: TGTGCCAGCGGCGGGGCAACTAATGAAAAACTGTTTTTT; CDR3aa: CASGGATNEKLFF
d_gene: -; v_gene: TRBV20-1; j_gene: TRBJ1-1; abundance: -; CDR3nt: TGCAGTGCCCGAACCCGGGGTGAAGCTTTCTTT; CDR3aa: CSARTRGEAFF
d_gene: TRBD2; v_gene: TRBV4-2; j_gene: TRBJ2-1; abundance: -; CDR3nt: TGTGCCAGCAGCCCCCTTGGGGGGACTAGCGGAAACAATGAGCAGTTCTTC; CDR3aa: CASSPLGGTSGNNEQFF
d_gene: TRBD1; v_gene: TRBV6-6; j_gene: TRBJ2-1; abundance: -; CDR3nt: TGTGCCAGCAGTCGGGGACAGGGGGCCCCTTACAATGAGCAGTTCTTC; CDR3aa: CASSRGQGAPYNEQFF
d_gene: TRBD1; v_gene: TRBV5-6; j_gene: TRBJ2-7; abundance: -; CDR3nt: TGTGCCAGCAGCATCCGGGACAGGGGGGTCTACGAGCAGTACTTC; CDR3aa: CASSIRDRGVYEQYF
d_gene: -; v_gene: TRBV7-3; j_gene: TRBJ1-1; abundance: few; CDR3nt: TGTGCCAGCAGCTTAACGGGAAACACTGAAGCTTTCTTT; CDR3aa: CASSLTGNTEAFF
d_gene: -; v_gene: TRBV6-4; j_gene: TRBJ2-2; abundance: -; CDR3nt: TGTGCCAGCAGTGCTGAACATATTAACACCGGGGAGCTGTTTTTT; CDR3aa: CASSAEHINTGELFF
d_gene: TRBD2; v_gene: TRBV7-9; j_gene: TRBJ2-3; abundance: -; CDR3nt: TGTGCCAGCAGCTATGGACTAGCGGTTACAGATACGCAGTATTTT; CDR3aa: CASSYGLAVTDTQYF
d_gene: -; v_gene: TRBV7-7; j_gene: TRBJ2-1; abundance: once; CDR3nt: TGTGCCAGCAGCTTAGGCAGGAGTCCCTACAATGAGCAGTTCTTC; CDR3aa: CASSLGRSPYNEQFF
d_gene: -; v_gene: TRBV30; j_gene: TRBJ2-1; abundance: -; CDR3nt: TGTGCCTGGAGTGTACAGGTTGGGGAGTTCTTC; CDR3aa: CAWSVQVGEFF
d_gene: -; v_gene: TRBV5-1; j_gene: TRBJ1-2; abundance: few; CDR3nt: TGCGCCAGCAGCTTGGAGTCAGTAGGCTACACCTTC; CDR3aa: CASSLESVGYTF
d_gene: -; v_gene: TRBV4-2; j_gene: TRBJ2-7; abundance: -; CDR3nt: TGTGCCAGCAGCCAAGCCCTAAAATACGAGCAGTACTTC; CDR3aa: CASSQALKYEQYF
d_gene: -; v_gene: TRBV7-9; j_gene: TRBJ1-5; abundance: -; CDR3nt: TGTGCCAGCAGCTTGACAGACACCCGCCAGCCCCAGCATTTT; CDR3aa: CASSLTDTRQPQHF
d_gene: -; v_gene: TRBV28; j_gene: TRBJ1-2; abundance: -; CDR3nt: TGTGCCAGCAGTCGCGGGGGAGGGTTAGCTAACTATGGCTACACCTTC; CDR3aa: CASSRGGGLANYGYTF
d_gene: -; v_gene: TRBV27; j_gene: TRBJ2-7; abundance: -; CDR3nt: TGTGCCAGCAGTTGGGGGGCCGAGCAGTACTTC; CDR3aa: CASSWGAEQYF
d_gene: -; v_gene: TRBV7-2; j_gene: TRBJ2-7; abundance: -; CDR3nt: TGTGCCAGCAGCTTTCCAGACGCCAAGGTGTACTTC; CDR3aa: CASSFPDAKVYF
d_gene: -; v_gene: TRBV5-1; j_gene: TRBJ1-4; abundance: -; CDR3nt: TGCGCCAGCAGCTTGCCGGGGGGGCCTAATGAAAAACTGTTTTTT; CDR3aa: CASSLPGGPNEKLFF
d_gene: -; v_gene: TRBV7-3; j_gene: TRBJ2-3; abundance: -; CDR3nt: TGTGCCAGCAGCCTCAACGCAGGGAAATGGGATACGCAGTATTTT; CDR3aa: CASSLNAGKWDTQYF
d_gene: TRBD1; v_gene: TRBV6-6; j_gene: TRBJ1-1; abundance: once; CDR3nt: TGTGCCAGCAGTTACAGGACAGGGAACACTGAAGCTTTCTTT; CDR3aa: CASSYRTGNTEAFF
d_gene: -; v_gene: TRBV7-8; j_gene: TRBJ2-6; abundance: -; CDR3nt: TGTGCCAGCAGCCCTGCGACATTGAACTCTGGGGCCAACGTCCTGACTTTC; CDR3aa: CASSPATLNSGANVLTF
d_gene: TRBD2; v_gene: TRBV19; j_gene: TRBJ2-1; abundance: once; CDR3nt: TGTGCCAGTAGTCCCCCCGGGGGGAGGGTAAATGAGCAGTTCTTC; CDR3aa: CASSPPGGRVNEQFF
d_gene: -; v_gene: TRBV9; j_gene: TRBJ2-2; abundance: -; CDR3nt: TGTGCCAGCAGCGTAGGGGTAGGGTTCACCGGGGAGCTGTTTTTT; CDR3aa: CASSVGVGFTGELFF
d_gene: TRBD2; v_gene: TRBV5-4; j_gene: TRBJ2-7; abundance: -; CDR3nt: TGTGCCAGCAGCTTGGTATTAGCGGGAGGCTCCTACGAGCAGTACTTC; CDR3aa: CASSLVLAGGSYEQYF
d_gene: -; v_gene: TRBV5-1; j_gene: TRBJ2-7; abundance: -; CDR3nt: TGCGCCAGCAGTTTTGACGGAACCGAGTCCTACGAGCAGTACTTC; CDR3aa: CASSFDGTESYEQYF
d_gene: -; v_gene: TRBV21-1; j_gene: TRBJ1-4; abundance: -; CDR3nt: TGTGCCAGCACCGTTACGCAGGTCCTAAAGGATTGGACTAATGAAAAACTGTTTTTT; CDR3aa: CASTVTQVLKDWTNEKLFF
d_gene: TRBD1; v_gene: TRBV9; j_gene: TRBJ2-2; abundance: -; CDR3nt: TGTGCCAGCAGCGTGGGGACAGGGTACACCGGGGAGCTGTTTTTT; CDR3aa: CASSVGTGYTGELFF
d_gene: TRBD1; v_gene: TRBV5-1; j_gene: TRBJ2-7; abundance: -; CDR3nt: TGCGCCAGCAGTACAACCGGGACAGGCTCCTACGAGCAGTACTTC; CDR3aa: CASSTTGTGSYEQYF
d_gene: TRBD1; v_gene: TRBV15; j_gene: TRBJ2-7; abundance: -; CDR3nt: TGTGCCACCAGCAGGACAGGGGGGAGGGAGCAGTACTTC; CDR3aa: CATSRTGGREQYF
d_gene: TRBD1; v_gene: TRBV27; j_gene: TRBJ1-4; abundance: -; CDR3nt: TGTGCCAGCAGTCTTCGCCGACAGGGGGATTGGGGTGAAAAACTGTTTTTT; CDR3aa: CASSLRRQGDWGEKLFF
d_gene: TRBD2; v_gene: TRBV5-3; j_gene: TRBJ2-7; abundance: -; CDR3nt: TGTGCCAGAAGCTTGTGGGGACTAGCGGGAGGGTACGAGCAGTACTTC; CDR3aa: CARSLWGLAGGYEQYF
d_gene: -; v_gene: TRBV30; j_gene: TRBJ1-1; abundance: -; CDR3nt: TGTGCCTGGGGGGGTGGTTATACTGAAGCTTTCTTT; CDR3aa: CAWGGGYTEAFF
d_gene: -; v_gene: TRBV2; j_gene: TRBJ2-1; abundance: -; CDR3nt: TGTGCCAGCAGTGAAACGGATAGCTTAGATGAGCAGTTCTTC; CDR3aa: CASSETDSLDEQFF
d_gene: TRBD2; v_gene: TRBV4-1; j_gene: TRBJ2-3; abundance: -; CDR3nt: TGCGCCAGCAGCCAAGCCTCCATGGGGACTAGCGGGGTCTCGGGCACGCAGTATTTT; CDR3aa: CASSQASMGTSGVSGTQYF
d_gene: TRBD1; v_gene: TRBV18; j_gene: TRBJ2-7; abundance: -; CDR3nt: TGTGCCAGCTCACCACTGGGACAGGGGTCCTCCGAGCAGTACTTC; CDR3aa: CASSPLGQGSSEQYF
d_gene: -; v_gene: TRBV30; j_gene: TRBJ1-5; abundance: -; CDR3nt: TGTGCCTGGAGTGTTGGCCAGCCCCAGCATTTT; CDR3aa: CAWSVGQPQHF
d_gene: -; v_gene: TRBV7-3; j_gene: TRBJ2-3; abundance: -; CDR3nt: TGTGCCAGCAGCTTCGGGTTCGGATACACAGATACGCAGTATTTT; CDR3aa: CASSFGFGYTDTQYF
d_gene: -; v_gene: TRBV27; j_gene: TRBJ2-5; abundance: -; CDR3nt: TGTGCCAGCGGCTCGGTCTGGGAGACAGAGACCCAGTACTTC; CDR3aa: CASGSVWETETQYF
d_gene: -; v_gene: TRBV7-3; j_gene: TRBJ2-7; abundance: -; CDR3nt: TGTGCCAGCAGCTTCCAGGGGACTTCCTACGAGCAGTACTTC; CDR3aa: CASSFQGTSYEQYF
d_gene: -; v_gene: TRBV11-2; j_gene: TRBJ2-5; abundance: -; CDR3nt: TGTGCCAGCCGACTTTGGGTTGCAGGGTCCGGGGAGACCCAGTACTTC; CDR3aa: CASRLWVAGSGETQYF
d_gene: -; v_gene: TRBV9; j_gene: TRBJ1-2; abundance: -; CDR3nt: TGTGCCAGCAACGGGGGGCAACTTGGCTACACCTTC; CDR3aa: CASNGGQLGYTF
d_gene: -; v_gene: TRBV2; j_gene: TRBJ1-5; abundance: -; CDR3nt: TGTGCCAGCAGTTATGCAGGGGTTGGTCAGCCCCAGCATTTT; CDR3aa: CASSYAGVGQPQHF
d_gene: -; v_gene: TRBV5-5; j_gene: TRBJ1-5; abundance: -; CDR3nt: TGTGCCAGCAGCCCCGGGTTGACTCCTATGGGGCCCCAGCATTTT; CDR3aa: CASSPGLTPMGPQHF
d_gene: -; v_gene: TRBV5-1; j_gene: TRBJ2-5; abundance: -; CDR3nt: TGCGCCAGCAGCTCCCAGGCGATCCAAGAGACCCAGTACTTC; CDR3aa: CASSSQAIQETQYF
d_gene: TRBD1; v_gene: TRBV4-1; j_gene: TRBJ1-1; abundance: -; CDR3nt: TGCGCCAGCAGCCTTGGGACAGGGCTGAGGAACACTGAAGCTTTCTTT; CDR3aa: CASSLGTGLRNTEAFF
d_gene: TRBD1; v_gene: TRBV30; j_gene: TRBJ2-5; abundance: -; CDR3nt: TGTGCCTGGAGCCGACAGGGGCCAGAGACCCAGTACTTC; CDR3aa: CAWSRQGPETQYF
d_gene: -; v_gene: TRBV11-2; j_gene: TRBJ1-5; abundance: -; CDR3nt: TGTGCCAGCAGCTTCGGGGTCAGCAGCAATCAGCCCCAGCATTTT; CDR3aa: CASSFGVSSNQPQHF
d_gene: -; v_gene: TRBV7-8; j_gene: TRBJ2-7; abundance: -; CDR3nt: TGTGCCAGCAGCTTAGACTTGATCCGGAACGAGCAGTACTTC; CDR3aa: CASSLDLIRNEQYF
d_gene: -; v_gene: TRBV7-2; j_gene: TRBJ2-7; abundance: -; CDR3nt: TGTGCCAGCAGCCCAGGGGGGGTTCTCCCCGAGCAGTACTTC; CDR3aa: CASSPGGVLPEQYF
d_gene: TRBD2; v_gene: TRBV28; j_gene: TRBJ2-3; abundance: -; CDR3nt: TGTGCCAGCAACTCACCAGCGGGGGGGAGAGCAGATACGCAGTATTTT; CDR3aa: CASNSPAGGRADTQYF
d_gene: TRBD2; v_gene: TRBV27; j_gene: TRBJ2-5; abundance: -; CDR3nt: TGTGCCAGCATCCCCGGGACTAGCGGGAGGCCCCATCAAGAGACCCAGTACTTC; CDR3aa: CASIPGTSGRPHQETQYF
d_gene: TRBD2; v_gene: TRBV6-6; j_gene: TRBJ2-1; abundance: -; CDR3nt: TGTGCCAGCAGTCGTAGCGGGGGTGTGGAGCAGTTCTTC; CDR3aa: CASSRSGGVEQFF
d_gene: -; v_gene: TRBV5-1; j_gene: TRBJ2-7; abundance: once; CDR3nt: TGCGCCAGCACCCCTCGGTGGAGCTCCTACGAGCAGTACTTC; CDR3aa: CASTPRWSSYEQYF
d_gene: -; v_gene: TRBV19; j_gene: TRBJ1-2; abundance: -; CDR3nt: TGTGCCAGTAGCCGCGGACCTAACTACACCTTC; CDR3aa: CASSRGPNYTF
d_gene: -; v_gene: TRBV9; j_gene: TRBJ2-3; abundance: once; CDR3nt: TGTGCCAGCAGCGTAGGAATCGGGGTTGACACAGATACGCAGTATTTT; CDR3aa: CASSVGIGVDTDTQYF
d_gene: TRBD2; v_gene: TRBV6-6; j_gene: TRBJ2-1; abundance: -; CDR3nt: TGTGCCAGCAGCCTCCGGGGGGGCTCCTACAATGAGCAGTTCTTC; CDR3aa: CASSLRGGSYNEQFF
d_gene: TRBD2; v_gene: TRBV6-1; j_gene: TRBJ2-7; abundance: -; CDR3nt: TGTGCCAGCAGGACTAGCGGGAGAGAAGAGCAGTACTTC; CDR3aa: CASRTSGREEQYF
d_gene: -; v_gene: TRBV6-5; j_gene: TRBJ2-3; abundance: -; CDR3nt: TGTGCCAGCAGCCTTAACAGGCGCAGCACAGATACGCAGTATTTT; CDR3aa: CASSLNRRSTDTQYF
d_gene: TRBD2; v_gene: TRBV18; j_gene: TRBJ2-7; abundance: -; CDR3nt: TGTGCCAGCTCACCAAAAGCGGGAGTGGTGTCCTACGAGCAGTACTTC; CDR3aa: CASSPKAGVVSYEQYF